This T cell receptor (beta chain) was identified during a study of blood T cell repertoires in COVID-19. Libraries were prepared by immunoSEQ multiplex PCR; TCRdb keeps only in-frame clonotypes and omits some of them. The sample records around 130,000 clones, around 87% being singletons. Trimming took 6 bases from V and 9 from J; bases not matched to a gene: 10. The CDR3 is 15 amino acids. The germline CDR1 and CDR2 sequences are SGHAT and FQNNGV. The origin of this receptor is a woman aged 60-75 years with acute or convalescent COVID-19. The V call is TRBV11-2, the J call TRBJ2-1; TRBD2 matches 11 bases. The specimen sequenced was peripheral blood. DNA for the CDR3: TGTGCCAGCAGTCCAGGGGCCGGGACTAGCGGTGAGCAGTTCTTC. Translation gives CASSPGAGTSGEQFF. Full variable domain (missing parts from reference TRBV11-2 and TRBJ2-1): EAGVAQSPRYKIIEKRQSVAFWCNPISGHATLYWYQQILGQGPKLLIQFQNNGVVDDSQLPKDRFSAERLKGVDSTLKIQPAKLEDSAVYLCASSPGAGTSGEQFFGPGTRLTVL.